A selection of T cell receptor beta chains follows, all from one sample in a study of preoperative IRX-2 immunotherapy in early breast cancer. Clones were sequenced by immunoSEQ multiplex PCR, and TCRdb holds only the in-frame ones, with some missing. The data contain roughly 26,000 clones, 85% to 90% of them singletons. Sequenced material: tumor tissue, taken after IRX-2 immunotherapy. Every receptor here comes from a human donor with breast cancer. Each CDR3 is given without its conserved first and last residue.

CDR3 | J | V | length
ASSITGKWEAF | TRBJ1-1 | TRBV19 | 11
AISESTAGQGYGYT | TRBJ1-2 | TRBV10-3 | 14
ASSQDLSGGALQETQY | TRBJ2-5 | TRBV4-2 | 16
ASSLDRGRTDTQY | TRBJ2-3 | TRBV11-3 | 13
ASTRDFYTDTQY | TRBJ2-3 | TRBV6-1 | 12
ASSQDAYNEQF | TRBJ2-1 | TRBV10-1 | 11
ASRPKQGSTEAF | TRBJ1-1 | TRBV6-6 | 12
ASSATQGYQETQY | TRBJ2-5 | TRBV6-1 | 13
ASSPSRQDYGYT | TRBJ1-2 | TRBV18 | 12
AWIGDTEAF | TRBJ1-1 | TRBV30 | 9
ASKQDMATTDTQY | TRBJ2-3 | TRBV6-5 | 13
ASRIDLIGNTIY | TRBJ1-3 | TRBV28 | 12
ASRPGGGNTIY | TRBJ1-3 | TRBV27 | 11
ASSFGRGQPQH | TRBJ1-5 | TRBV5-1 | 11
ASSTGTHQPQH | TRBJ1-5 | TRBV28 | 11
ASSLVPPSSNQPQH | TRBJ1-5 | TRBV5-5 | 14
ASSAGWSGNYGYT | TRBJ1-2 | TRBV5-1 | 13
ASSSQGSGNTIY | TRBJ1-3 | TRBV5-6 | 12
ASSLIGAGLYEQY | TRBJ2-7 | TRBV7-2 | 13
ASSPDQITSGANVLT | TRBJ2-6 | TRBV5-1 | 15
ASSPIHTLGTEAF | TRBJ1-1 | TRBV27 | 13
ASSQGQGALNYGYT | TRBJ1-2 | TRBV4-1 | 14
ASSLAGSYGYT | TRBJ1-2 | TRBV5-4 | 11
ASSLSNYGYT | TRBJ1-2 | TRBV7-8 | 10
ASSLAGQGDSPLH | TRBJ1-6 | TRBV11-2 | 13
ASTSGDYGYT | TRBJ1-2 | TRBV7-9 | 10
ASSPQGSNGYT | TRBJ1-2 | TRBV27 | 11
ASSGQGISGISNQPQH | TRBJ1-5 | TRBV18 | 16
ASSPSGQWGGTEAF | TRBJ1-1 | TRBV18 | 14
ASSFGTGRSGNTIY | TRBJ1-3 | TRBV5-6 | 14
ASSVGSGGRAGANVLT | TRBJ2-6 | TRBV9 | 16
ASSVQGTNYGYT | TRBJ1-2 | TRBV28 | 12
ASSYSGGNQPQH | TRBJ1-5 | TRBV6-5 | 12
ASSGGRDSPLH | TRBJ1-6 | TRBV18 | 11
ASHGSRFGSPLH | TRBJ1-6 | TRBV6-6 | 12